This T cell receptor (beta chain) appears in the sequencing data of a study of OX40 agonist ivuxolimab in advanced cancers. This table comes from immunoSEQ multiplex PCR, and its TCRdb copy is limited to in-frame clones, with some not included. In the table there are 15,000 to 20,000 clones, about three quarters of which are singletons. CDR3 length: 14 residues. The ends were cut back, 8 bases at V and 3 bases at J, with 17 bases in the middle. Germline V gene sequence: CDR1 SNHLY, CDR2 FYNNEI. This clone was detected only a few times. Autoimmune disease history or systemic immunosuppression excluded patients.

The J gene is TRBJ2-7, the V gene TRBV2; D is perhaps TRBD1 or TRBD2 (6 bases each). The sample was CD4+ or CD8+ T cells sorted from blood, taken in a trial of the OX40 agonist ivuxolimab. This TCR was sampled from an adult with an advanced solid tumor such as melanoma, head and neck, liver or kidney cancer. The CDR3 DNA follows: TGTGCCAGCCAGAGAGCCGGGGGCTACTACGAGCAGTACTTC. Its protein product is CASQRAGGYYEQYF.